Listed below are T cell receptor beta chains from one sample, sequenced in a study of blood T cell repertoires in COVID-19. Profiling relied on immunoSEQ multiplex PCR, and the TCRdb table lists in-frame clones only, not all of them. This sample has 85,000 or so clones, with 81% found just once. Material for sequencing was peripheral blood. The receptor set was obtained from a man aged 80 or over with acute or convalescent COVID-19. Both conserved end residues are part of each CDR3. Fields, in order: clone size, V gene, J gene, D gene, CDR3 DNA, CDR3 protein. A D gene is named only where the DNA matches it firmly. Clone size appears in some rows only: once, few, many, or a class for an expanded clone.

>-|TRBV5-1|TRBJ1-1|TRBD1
TGCGCCAGCAGCTTCAGGGGGCGAGACACTGAAGCTTTCTTT
CASSFRGRDTEAFF
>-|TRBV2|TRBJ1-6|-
TGTGCCAGCAGTGCGGTTTCACCCCTCCACTTT
CASSAVSPLHF
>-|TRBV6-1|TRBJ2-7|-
TGTGCCAGCAGTGAGGTTACAGGGAGCCTCAACGAGCAGTACTTC
CASSEVTGSLNEQYF
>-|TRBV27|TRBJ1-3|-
TGTGCCAGCAGTTCCCTCGGGGACATGTCCTCTGGAAACACCATATATTTT
CASSSLGDMSSGNTIYF
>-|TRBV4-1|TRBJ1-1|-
TGCGCCAGCAGCCAAGGAGTACGAACTGAAGCTTTCTTT
CASSQGVRTEAFF
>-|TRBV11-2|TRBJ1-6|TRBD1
TGTGCCAGCAGCATACAAACAGGGGGGAGTTCACCCCTCCACTTT
CASSIQTGGSSPLHF
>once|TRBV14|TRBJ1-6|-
TGTGCCAGCAGCCAAGGGGGACTGATACATTCACCCCTCCACTTT
CASSQGGLIHSPLHF
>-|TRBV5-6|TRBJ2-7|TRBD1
TGTGCCAGCAGCGGGGGACAGGCCTCCTACGAGCAGTACTTC
CASSGGQASYEQYF
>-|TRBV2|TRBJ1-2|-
TGTGCCAGCAGTGATACCGGGAACTATGGCTACACCTTC
CASSDTGNYGYTF
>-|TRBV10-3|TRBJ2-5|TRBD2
TGTGCCATCCGGGGGGGAGGAGAGACCCAGTACTTC
CAIRGGGETQYF
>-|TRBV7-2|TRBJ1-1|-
TGTGCCACTGCGCTTCTCAGGGTGAACACTGAAGCTTTCTTT
CATALLRVNTEAFF
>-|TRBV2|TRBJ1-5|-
TGTGCCAGCAGTGAGAGGTTACTCAATCAGCCCCAGCATTTT
CASSERLLNQPQHF
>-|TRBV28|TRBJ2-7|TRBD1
TGTGCCAGCCGCTCCAGGGGGACAGGCTCCTACGAGCAGTACTTC
CASRSRGTGSYEQYF
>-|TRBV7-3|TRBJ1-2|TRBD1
TGTGCCAGCAGCTTAGGACAGGGGGCGGACTACACCTTC
CASSLGQGADYTF
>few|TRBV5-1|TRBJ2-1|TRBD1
TGCGCCAGCAGCGGGACAGGGGGCCACAATGAGCAGTTCTTC
CASSGTGGHNEQFF
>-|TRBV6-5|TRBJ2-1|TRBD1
TGTGCCAGCAGTCTTACGGGACAGGGGTCCAATGAGCAGTTCTTC
CASSLTGQGSNEQFF
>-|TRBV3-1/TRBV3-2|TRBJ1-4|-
TGTGCCAGCAGCCCAAGGGGGGGATTTAATGAAAAACTGTTTTTT
CASSPRGGFNEKLFF
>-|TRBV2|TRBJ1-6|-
TGTGCCAGCAGAAAGACCAGGGAGGGAGGTTCACCCCTCCACTTT
CASRKTREGGSPLHF
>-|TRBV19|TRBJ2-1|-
TGTGCCACCCTACCGAGGACAGAAAGCCCGTACAATGAGCAGTTCTTC
CATLPRTESPYNEQFF
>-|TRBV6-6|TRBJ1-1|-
TGTGCCAGCACCCCGACAGCGAACACTGAAGCTTTCTTT
CASTPTANTEAFF
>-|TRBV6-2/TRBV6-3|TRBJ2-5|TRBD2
TGTGCCAGCAGCCCCGGGACTAGCGGCCAAGAGACCCAGTACTTC
CASSPGTSGQETQYF
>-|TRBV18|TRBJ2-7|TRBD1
TGTGCCAGCTCACCTCAAACGACAGGGAAACGGGAGCAGTACTTC
CASSPQTTGKREQYF